This T cell receptor (beta chain) was documented in a study of Tregs in tolerant kidney transplant recipients (dated by TCRdb to about 2019). For the study in its entirety: Additional Treg samples were obtained by sorting recipient CD4+CD25+CD127- cells from an approximately three-day mixed lymphocyte reaction with belatacept, in some cases after a subsequent roughly 5-day donor restimulation. During sorting of primary belatacept mixed lymphocyte reaction cultures, recipient cells were distinguished from donor cells with antibodies. TCRbeta sequencing was used in the study to identify donor-specific regulatory T cells before combined kidney and bone marrow transplantation, and the identified cells were then tracked after transplant. In a few healthy controls, several methods of expanding Tregs specific for an allogeneic donor were compared by TCRbeta repertoire sequencing. The study at large found these results: Biological reproducibility was not examined directly, but technical replication error appeared to be minimal. Expanding Tregs with activated donor B cells appeared to identify the most biologically relevant and donor-specific TCRbeta repertoire. Because only a small number of patients were included, the study had limitations, and the results will need to be validated in larger populations as well as under other immunosuppression protocols.

The germline V gene supplies CDR1 SGHTA and CDR2 FQGNSA. Here V drops 9 bases and J drops 10 bases, and the junction holds 8 bases not matched to any gene. The CDR3 contains 12 residues, cysteine and phenylalanine counted. Only the CDR3 region is kept as DNA, spanning 36 bases read in frame from base 1. Healthy control blood was obtained either as purchased buffy coats or from healthy volunteers. Healthy control blood was processed by Ficoll density gradient to PBMCs and cryopreserved; patient PBMCs were collected before and after transplant. On this clone itself: Which antigen it targets is not known. No quality values exist for individual bases; no much larger clone is one base distant.

For TCRbeta CDR3 sequencing, genomic DNA from the sorted cells was extracted using the QIAGEN DNeasy Blood and Tissue Kit. High-throughput TCRbeta CDR3 sequencing, including PCR amplification with bias correction and internal controls, was performed commercially through immunoSEQ. From the authors' description of their analysis: Unique productive TCRbeta sequences were defined by CDR3 nucleotide sequence when primers matched and otherwise by CDR3 amino acid sequence together with Vbeta and Jbeta genes. Donor-reactive sequences were defined as at least 5-fold expanded in CFSE-low cells versus unstimulated cells, with frequency of at least 0.01% in CFSE-low cells. Jensen-Shannon divergence calculated on the top 100 TCRbeta sequences ranked by frequency was used to measure repertoire divergence. For any sample with multiple sequencing runs, sorting error was corrected in each run separately before the runs were pooled. The immuneACCESS repertoire file appears here via TCRdb, limited to in-frame rearrangements. These files lack a portion of the clones; in checked studies, under half of the deficit traces to unresolved V genes, and the cause of the others is not known. The DNA was the basis for D and trimming; V, J and clone size are from that table. The sample records approximately 1,700 clones, around 48% of which are singletons. The top ten clonotypes cover approximately 22% of the sample.

The chain is encoded by TRBV7-2 joined to TRBJ1-4; a stretch of 7 junction bases matches TRBD1. The TCR comes from a human donor in good health. The sample consisted of Tregs from blood cultured with allogeneic cells. This receptor carries the CDR3 CARGSRGPKLFF. The DNA reads as follows: TGTGCCAGGGGATCTAGGGGGCCAAAACTGTTTTTT.